This entry lists 26 T cell receptor beta chains sequenced from one sample in a study of cytomegalovirus exposure and HLA in healthy donors. 13 Jbeta primers and 60 Vbeta primers were used for the PCR. Clones were read by immunoSEQ multiplex PCR, and TCRdb kept only the in-frame ones, dropping some. The data show 150,000 to 200,000 clones, roughly 80% seen once. The sample was PBMCs. All receptors come from a man aged 55 to 69 in good health and CMV-seronegative.

This clone has just one count. Here the CDR3 reads CASKLDRGPTGELFF. DNA of the CDR3: TGTGCCAGCAAACTAGACAGGGGGCCGACCGGGGAGCTGTTTTTT. The chain links TRBV2 to TRBJ2-2; 10 nucleotides agree with TRBD1. V shed 7 bases, J shed 5 bases, and the junction held 7 bases outside the gene matches. The CDR3 extends over 15 amino acids. Germline V gene sequence: CDR1 SNHLY, CDR2 FYNNEI. Using reference TRBV2 and TRBJ2-2 for the parts outside the CDR3, the full variable domain is EPEVTQTPSHQVTQMGQEVILRCVPISNHLYFYWYRQILGQKVEFLVSFYNNEISEKSEIFDDQFSVERPDGSNFTLKIRSTKLEDSAMYFCASKLDRGPTGELFFGEGSRLTVL.

This rearrangement joins TRBV28 to TRBJ1-4; D may be TRBD1 (5 bases). The CDR3 length is 15 residues. The germline V and J ends were trimmed by 5 bases and 5 bases, with 15 bases remaining between them. The germline V gene has CDR1 MDHEN and CDR2 SYDVKM. CDR3 sequence reads: CASSPSQGANEKLFF. The CDR3 coding sequence is TGTGCCAGCAGTCCATCCCAAGGGGCCAATGAAAAACTGTTTTTT.

The chain recombines TRBV4-2 with TRBJ2-2; weak D call: TRBD2 (5 bases). Trimming took 0 bases from V and 0 from J, leaving 8 bases between them. Per germline, CDR1 LGHNA and CDR2 YNFKEQ. The length of the CDR3 is 16 residues. The CDR3, as DNA: TGTGCCAGCAGCCAAGAGACCGGGACGAACACCGGGGAGCTGTTTTTT. Its protein product is CASSQETGTNTGELFF.

The rearrangement links TRBV7-6 to TRBJ1-4, with D perhaps matching TRBD1 (5 bases). Germline CDR1 SGHVS, CDR2 FNYEAQ. Trimming stripped 1 base from V and 6 bases from J, with 12 bases between. CDR3 length: 15 residues. Written as DNA, the CDR3 is TGTGCCAGCAGCTTAGGGTCCTGGGGGGATGAAAAACTGTTTTTT. It codes for CASSLGSWGDEKLFF.

CDR3 loop: CASSFATNQPQHF. The CDR3 DNA follows: TGTGCCAGCAGCTTCGCGACTAATCAGCCCCAGCATTTT. This chain uses TRBV5-8 with TRBJ1-5; D is undetermined. Germline V lookup: CDR1 SGHTS, CDR2 YDEGEE. The V end lost 2 bases, the J end lost 4 bases, and 7 bases lay between the germline ends. This CDR3 contains 13 residues.

The chain combines TRBV6-1 with TRBJ1-1, with TRBD1 matching over 10 bases. The trim removed 6 bases at V and 7 bases at J, leaving 5 bases unmatched. The CDR3 loop spans 13 amino acids. The germline CDR1 and CDR2 sequences are MNHNS and SASEGT. DNA of the CDR3: TGTGCCAGCAGAGTCGGGACAGGGGATGAAGCTTTCTTT. As protein: CASRVGTGDEAFF.

The V call is TRBV6-4, the J call TRBJ2-5; tentative D call: TRBD1 (6 bases). From germline, CDR1 is MRHNA and CDR2 SNTAGT. The V and J ends lost 0 bases and 3 bases respectively, with 11 bases between them. The CDR3 is 15 amino acids. The CDR3 nucleotides are TGTGCCAGCAGTGACTCGAGACAGGTGAAAGAGACCCAGTACTTC. Its translation: CASSDSRQVKETQYF.

The chain recombines TRBV19 with TRBJ1-2, with 7 bases aligning to TRBD1. Trimming at V came to 10 bases and at J to 0 bases, leaving 8 bases not matched to a gene. CDR1 LNHDA and CDR2 SQIVND come from the germline V gene (reference sequence). The length of the CDR3 is 14 residues. In nucleotides, the CDR3 is TGTGCCACCCAGGGGGGTCGGGCTAACTATGGCTACACCTTC. It codes for CATQGGRANYGYTF.

Of note for this clone: Other DNA sequences in this specimen translate into the identical CDR3. This chain uses TRBV10-3 with TRBJ1-2; 9 bases line up with TRBD1. The length of the CDR3 is 15 residues. Germline V gene data show CDR1 as ENHRY and CDR2 as SYGVKD. V lost 2 bases to trimming and J lost 6 bases; unmatched junction nucleotides: 7. The CDR3 DNA follows: TGTGCCATCAGTGAGAGTGGGGGACAGGGCAATGGCTACACCTTC. Encoded protein: CAISESGGQGNGYTF.

CDR3 sequence reads: CASSISFAREQYF. The CDR3 nucleotides read TGTGCCAGTAGTATTTCCTTCGCACGGGAGCAGTACTTC. The J gene is TRBJ2-7, the V gene TRBV19; no reliable D call. Germline V gene data show CDR1 as LNHDA and CDR2 as SQIVND (reference sequence). V dropped 3 bases and J dropped 7 bases, with 13 bases sitting between them. This CDR3 spans 13 amino acids.

The rearrangement uses TRBV5-1 and TRBJ2-1; D is possibly TRBD1 (6 bases). Germline CDR1 is SGHRS and CDR2 is YFSETQ. Trimming took off 4 bases at V and 6 bases at J, with 20 bases between the two ends. There are 16 residues in the CDR3. CDR3 loop: CASSPIQGRGFNEQFF. The CDR3 DNA follows: TGCGCCAGCAGCCCCATACAGGGTAGGGGGTTCAATGAGCAGTTCTTC.

This clone was counted a single time. The chain is built from TRBV7-2 and TRBJ2-5; possible D gene TRBD2, 6 bases. The CDR3 is made up of 18 amino acids. The ends were cut back, 0 bases at V and 0 bases at J, with 17 bases in the middle. Germline lookup yields CDR1 SGHTA and CDR2 FQGNSA. CDR3 DNA: TGTGCCAGCAGCTTAGCACTTGGTGGCGGGACGTACCAAGAGACCCAGTACTTC. This gives the protein CASSLALGGGTYQETQYF. Together with reference TRBV7-2 and TRBJ2-5, the CDR3 gives the full variable domain: GAGVSQSPSNKVTEKGKDVELRCDPISGHTALYWYRQSLGQGLEFLIYFQGNSAPDKSGLPSDRFSAERTGGSVSTLTIQRTQQEDSAVYLCASSLALGGGTYQETQYFGPGTRLLVL.

This chain joins TRBV19 and TRBJ1-2; D not resolved. The V gene's germline CDR1 is LNHDA and CDR2 SQIVND (reference sequence). The CDR3 covers 13 residues. V lost 3 bases, J lost 2 bases, and 7 bases lay in between. The CDR3 bases are TGTGCCAGTAGTATCCGCGAAAACTATGGCTACACCTTC. Residues: CASSIRENYGYTF.

The chain uses TRBV28 and TRBJ2-4; D perhaps matches TRBD1 (5 bases). CDR1 is MDHEN and CDR2 is SYDVKM in the germline V gene. This CDR3 comprises 14 residues. V lost 8 bases and J lost 2, with 13 bases in between. The CDR3 DNA follows: TGTGCCAGCCGAGACAGTGCAACCAAAAACATTCAGTACTTC. It encodes CASRDSATKNIQYF. Variable domain in full (rest from reference TRBV28 and TRBJ2-4): DVKVTQSSRYLVKRTGEKVFLECVQDMDHENMFWYRQDPGLGLRLIYFSYDVKMKEKGDIPEGYSVSREKKERFSLILESASTNQTSMYLCASRDSATKNIQYFGAGTRLSVL.

This chain uses TRBV4-2 with TRBJ2-3; TRBD2 matches at 8 bases. V gave up 3 bases and J gave up 2 bases; unmatched junction bases: 13. There are 18 residues in the CDR3. Germline V gene lookup returns CDR1 LGHNA and CDR2 YNFKEQ. CDR3 protein: CASSHRTVAGTITDTQYF. Written as DNA, the CDR3 is TGTGCCAGCAGCCACCGGACCGTAGCGGGGACGATCACAGATACGCAGTATTTT.

J is TRBJ1-5 and V is TRBV28, with D possibly being TRBD1 (5 bases). Germline CDR1 and CDR2: MDHEN and SYDVKM. The germline V and J ends were trimmed by 7 bases and 2 bases, with 12 bases remaining between them. The CDR3 contains 14 residues. DNA of the CDR3: TGTGCCAGCAAGGAGGGGATCGGCAATCAGCCCCAGCATTTT. Translated: CASKEGIGNQPQHF.

The chain recombines TRBV6-5 with TRBJ2-1; 9 nucleotides agree with TRBD1. CDR1 and CDR2 from the germline V gene are MNHEY and SVGAGI. J was trimmed by 2 bases and V by 5 bases; bases with no gene match: 4. The CDR3 extends over 15 amino acids. The CDR3 here is CASSRTGGPYNEQFF. The CDR3 DNA reads as TGTGCCAGCAGTCGAACAGGGGGCCCCTACAATGAGCAGTTCTTC.

CDR3 residues: CAWSLGGEAFF. DNA of the CDR3: TGTGCCTGGAGCCTCGGAGGTGAAGCTTTCTTT. The V and J genes are TRBV30 and TRBJ1-1; no reliable D call. Germline-derived CDR1 and CDR2 are GTSNPN and SVGIG (reference sequence). CDR3 size: 11 residues. V lost 3 bases, J lost 7 bases, and 9 bases lay in between.

The V gene is TRBV2, the J gene TRBJ1-2; 7 bases are a match to TRBD1. Germline-derived CDR1 and CDR2 are SNHLY and FYNNEI. The V and J ends lost 5 bases and 8 bases, in that order; junction bases with no gene match: 11. This CDR3 has 14 amino acids. The CDR3 region has the DNA TGTGCCAGCAGTCAGGGACAGACCTATGGAGGCTACACCTTC. Amino acid sequence: CASSQGQTYGGYTF.

The J gene is TRBJ2-3, the V gene TRBV11-2; D not certain. V shed 3 bases and J shed 1 base, with 8 bases lying between them. From germline, CDR1 is SGHAT and CDR2 FQNNGV. This CDR3 is 14 amino acids long. The CDR3 region has the DNA TGTGCCAGCAGCTTTTCAGTCCGCACAGATACGCAGTATTTT. Encoded protein: CASSFSVRTDTQYF.

This rearrangement joins TRBV5-4 to TRBJ1-1; D gene ambiguous. The CDR3 consists of 16 residues. The germline V gene has CDR1 SGHNT and CDR2 YYREEE (reference sequence). Trimming left V 2 bases short and J 0 bases short, with 14 bases between. This CDR3 is CASSLFAHHMNTEAFF. The CDR3 DNA reads as TGTGCCAGCAGCTTATTTGCACATCACATGAACACTGAAGCTTTCTTT.

This CDR3 reads CASSETPFSEQYF. CDR3 nucleotides: TGTGCCAGCAGTGAAACACCATTTAGCGAGCAGTACTTC. This chain uses TRBV6-4 with TRBJ2-5; D call uncertain. Judging by the DNA end, TRBJ2-7 fits better; the J call may be wrong. This CDR3 is 13 amino acids long. Germline CDR1 is MRHNA and CDR2 is SNTAGT.

The genes are TRBV2 and TRBJ1-1; D gene uncertain. In germline, CDR1 is SNHLY, CDR2 FYNNEI. The CDR3 extends over 15 amino acids. V shed 6 bases and J shed 3 bases, with 17 bases lying between them. For the CDR3, the DNA is TGTGCCAGCAGAGGGAGAGGCGATGCGGACACTGAAGCTTTCTTT. Its translation is CASRGRGDADTEAFF. Full variable domain (rest looked up from reference TRBV2 and TRBJ1-1): EPEVTQTPSHQVTQMGQEVILRCVPISNHLYFYWYRQILGQKVEFLVSFYNNEISEKSEIFDDQFSVERPDGSNFTLKIRSTKLEDSAMYFCASRGRGDADTEAFFGQGTRLTVV.

This chain links TRBV2 with TRBJ2-3; TRBD2 might be the D (7 bases). Per germline, CDR1 SNHLY and CDR2 FYNNEI. This CDR3 has 14 residues. Trimming pared 4 bases from V and 6 bases from J, leaving 14 bases between. CDR3 nucleotide sequence: TGTGCCAGCAGTGGAGGGGGGGCCCCCGATACGCAGTATTTT. Translating it yields CASSGGGAPDTQYF.

The chain carries TRBV28 and TRBJ2-7; D perhaps matches TRBD1 (6 bases). CDR3 length: 13 residues. Trimming removed 5 bases from V and 7 bases from J, with 15 bases in between. Per germline, CDR1 MDHEN and CDR2 SYDVKM. DNA of the CDR3: TGTGCCAGCAGTCCGCAACAGGGCAGGGAGCAGTACTTC. Translated: CASSPQQGREQYF.

The V gene is TRBV10-3, the J gene TRBJ1-1; 10 bases agree with TRBD1. The germline V gene encodes CDR1 ENHRY and CDR2 SYGVKD. V shed 6 bases and J 6 bases; nucleotides not matched to a gene: 10. This CDR3 region has 15 residues. The CDR3 is CAIRPHGQGDAEAFF. The CDR3 DNA reads TGTGCCATCAGGCCTCATGGACAGGGGGACGCTGAAGCTTTCTTT.